This T cell receptor (beta chain) was documented in a study of blood T cell repertoires in COVID-19. About the study: Collection of acute and convalescent COVID-19 samples took place in the United States, Italy and Spain. PBMCs, B-cell-depleted T cells, or T cells provided the cDNA or gDNA that made up the material.

This CDR3 contains 17 residues. The germline V gene has CDR1 MNHNY and CDR2 SVGAGI (reference sequence). V lost 5 bases to trimming and J lost 0 bases; unmatched junction nucleotides: 4. Original analysis: Estimation of nucleated cell counts was performed using reference gene primer amplification. Measured with immunoSEQ multiplex PCR; TCRdb has only the in-frame clones, and not every one. Clone size and V and J calls were adopted from that table, with D and trimming inferred from the DNA. The sample lists about 120,000 clones, less than 90% seen once, with roughly 6.7% in the top ten. This TCR was sampled from a man older than 75 with active or convalescent COVID-19. Input material: peripheral blood. The chain uses TRBV6-6 and TRBJ2-6; 10 bases map to TRBD2. The CDR3 DNA is TGTGCCAGCAGTCCCGGGACTAGCGTCTCTGGGGCCAACGTCCTGACTTTC. Its translation: CASSPGTSVSGANVLTF.